The rows below give T cell receptor beta chains drawn from one sample of a study of blood T cell repertoires in COVID-19. Here immunoSEQ multiplex PCR was the method, and the copy in TCRdb shows in-frame clones only, minus some. The sample lists some 400,000 clones; approximately 89% were seen once. Sequenced: PBMCs or T cells enriched from blood (not recorded which). The receptor set was obtained from a woman in her thirties who had recovered from COVID-19. CDR3s include the opening cysteine and the closing phenylalanine or tryptophan. The order of the fields is J gene, D gene, clone size, V gene, CDR3 protein, CDR3 DNA. A D gene is named only where the DNA matches it firmly. Expanded clones are given a class, and other clones once, few, many or no size at all.

TRBJ2-1 TRBD2 once TRBV3-1/TRBV3-2 CASSLGGRADNEQFF TGTGCCAGCAGCCTTGGCGGGAGGGCCGACAATGAGCAGTTCTTC
TRBJ1-2 - - TRBV18 CASSRGGVGYTF TGTGCCAGCTCTCGAGGGGGGGTCGGCTACACCTTC
TRBJ1-1 TRBD1 - TRBV11-2 CASSPGTAGGEAFF TGTGCCAGCAGCCCCGGGACAGCCGGCGGTGAAGCTTTCTTT
TRBJ2-1 - once TRBV30 CAWSPLVPSSYNEQFF TGTGCCTGGAGTCCTTTGGTGCCTAGCTCCTACAATGAGCAGTTCTTC
TRBJ2-2 TRBD2 - TRBV5-1 CASSPRSTSGAGELFF TGCGCCAGCAGCCCACGGTCGACTAGCGGGGCCGGGGAGCTGTTTTTT
TRBJ2-1 TRBD2 - TRBV5-6 CASSLGLAGGREQFF TGTGCCAGCAGCCTGGGACTAGCGGGGGGCCGGGAGCAGTTCTTC
TRBJ2-1 - - TRBV7-7 CASSPTLASSGNEQFF TGTGCTAGCAGCCCAACGCTGGCCTCGAGCGGCAATGAGCAGTTCTTC
TRBJ1-2 - - TRBV30 CAWTPWEYGYTF TGTGCCTGGACCCCCTGGGAGTATGGCTACACCTTC
TRBJ2-3 TRBD2 once TRBV4-2 CASSHGTSGGAQLDTQYF TGTGCCAGCAGCCACGGGACTAGCGGGGGGGCTCAATTGGATACGCAGTATTTT
TRBJ2-1 TRBD2 - TRBV19 CASSSLAAVSEQFF TGTGCCAGTAGTTCACTAGCGGCGGTCTCTGAGCAGTTCTTC
TRBJ2-7 TRBD2 - TRBV19 CATKPGGALDEQYF TGTGCCACCAAACCGGGGGGGGCTTTGGACGAGCAGTACTTC
TRBJ1-4 TRBD1 few TRBV19 CASSTGQGATNEKLFF TGTGCCAGTAGCACCGGACAGGGCGCAACTAATGAAAAACTGTTTTTT
TRBJ2-5 TRBD2 - TRBV5-6 CASSFPTTVGLAGVETQYF TGTGCCAGCAGCTTCCCTACCACCGTAGGACTAGCGGGGGTGGAGACCCAGTACTTC
TRBJ1-1 - - TRBV4-1 CASSQRVPADEAFF TGCGCCAGCAGCCAGAGGGTACCCGCCGACGAAGCTTTCTTT
TRBJ2-5 - - TRBV7-9 CASSPKGGGVGETQYF TGTGCCAGCAGCCCCAAAGGGGGCGGGGTAGGCGAGACCCAGTACTTC
TRBJ2-1 TRBD2 - TRBV12-5 CASVEGGLAYNEQFF TGTGCTAGTGTTGAAGGAGGACTAGCCTACAATGAGCAGTTCTTC
TRBJ1-1 TRBD1 - TRBV9 CASSVGQGLTEAFF TGTGCCAGCAGCGTCGGACAGGGTTTGACTGAAGCTTTCTTT
TRBJ1-1 - - TRBV7-9 CASTPEKTEAFF TGTGCCAGCACCCCAGAAAAAACTGAAGCTTTCTTT
TRBJ1-1 TRBD1 few TRBV30 CAWSGPGQENTEAFF TGTGCCTGGAGTGGTCCGGGACAGGAGAACACTGAAGCTTTCTTT
TRBJ2-5 TRBD2 - TRBV3-1/TRBV3-2 CASSRGGFGETQYF TGTGCCAGCAGCCGCGGGGGGTTTGGAGAGACCCAGTACTTC
TRBJ1-1 - - TRBV7-2 CASSTHLGRGFTEAFF TGTGCCAGCAGCACCCACTTAGGGAGAGGGTTCACTGAAGCTTTCTTT
TRBJ1-1 TRBD1 - TRBV13 CASSLVTGGVTEAFF TGTGCCAGCAGCTTAGTCACAGGGGGGGTCACTGAAGCTTTCTTT
TRBJ2-1 - - TRBV5-4 CASKPAVENNEQFF TGTGCCAGCAAACCGGCGGTAGAGAACAATGAGCAGTTCTTC
TRBJ1-2 TRBD1 - TRBV11-2 CASSSTGGSNYGYTF TGTGCCAGCAGCTCGACAGGGGGATCCAACTATGGCTACACCTTC
TRBJ2-3 TRBD1 - TRBV24-1 CATSDSDRASTDTQYF TGTGCCACCAGTGACTCGGACAGGGCCAGCACAGATACGCAGTATTTT
TRBJ1-5 - - TRBV5-1 CASSLDGNQPQHF TGCGCCAGCAGCTTGGACGGTAATCAGCCCCAGCATTTT